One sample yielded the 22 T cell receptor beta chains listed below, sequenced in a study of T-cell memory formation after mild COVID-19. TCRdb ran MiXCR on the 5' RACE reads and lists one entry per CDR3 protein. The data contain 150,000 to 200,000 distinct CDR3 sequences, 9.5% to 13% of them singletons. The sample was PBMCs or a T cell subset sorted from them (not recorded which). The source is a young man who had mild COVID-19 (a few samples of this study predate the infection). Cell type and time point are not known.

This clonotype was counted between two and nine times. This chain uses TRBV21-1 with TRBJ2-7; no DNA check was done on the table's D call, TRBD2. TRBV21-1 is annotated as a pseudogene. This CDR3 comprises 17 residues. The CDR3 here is CASSVPGHSLPHYEQYV. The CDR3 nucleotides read TGTGCCAGCTCCGTTCCGGGGCACTCCCTCCCCCACTACGAGCAGTACGTC.

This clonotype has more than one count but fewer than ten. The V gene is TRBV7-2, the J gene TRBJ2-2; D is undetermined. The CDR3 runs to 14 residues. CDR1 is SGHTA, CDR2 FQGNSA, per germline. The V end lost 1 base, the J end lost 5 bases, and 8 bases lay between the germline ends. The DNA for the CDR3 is TGTGCCAGCAGCTTAGGCCCCCAAACCGGGGAGCTGTTTTTT. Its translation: CASSLGPQTGELFF.

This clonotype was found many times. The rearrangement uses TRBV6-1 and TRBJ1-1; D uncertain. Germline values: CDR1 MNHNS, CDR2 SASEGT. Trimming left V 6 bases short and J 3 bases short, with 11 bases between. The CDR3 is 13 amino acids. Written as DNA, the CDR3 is TGTGCCAGCAGCCGGGGAGCGGACACTGAAGCTTTCTTT. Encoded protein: CASSRGADTEAFF.

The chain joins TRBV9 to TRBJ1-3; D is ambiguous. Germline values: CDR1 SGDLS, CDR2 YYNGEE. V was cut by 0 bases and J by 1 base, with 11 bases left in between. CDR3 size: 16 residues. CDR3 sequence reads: CASSVDPVGSGNTIYF. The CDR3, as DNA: TGTGCCAGCAGCGTAGACCCCGTGGGATCTGGAAACACCATATATTTT.

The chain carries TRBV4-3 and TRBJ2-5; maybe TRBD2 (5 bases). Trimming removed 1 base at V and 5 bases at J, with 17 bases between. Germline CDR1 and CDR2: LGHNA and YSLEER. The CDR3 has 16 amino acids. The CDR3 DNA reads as TGCGCCAGCAGCCAAGGGAATCGGGCCTGGGAGGAGACCCAGTACTTC. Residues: CASSQGNRAWEETQYF.

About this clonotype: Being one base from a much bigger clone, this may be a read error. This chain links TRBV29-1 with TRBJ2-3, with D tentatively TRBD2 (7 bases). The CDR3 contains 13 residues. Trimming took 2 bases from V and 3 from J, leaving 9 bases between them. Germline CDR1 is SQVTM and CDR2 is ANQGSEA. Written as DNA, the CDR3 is TGCAGCGTTGAAAGGGGGGGGACAGATACGCAGTATTTT. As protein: CSVERGGTDTQYF.

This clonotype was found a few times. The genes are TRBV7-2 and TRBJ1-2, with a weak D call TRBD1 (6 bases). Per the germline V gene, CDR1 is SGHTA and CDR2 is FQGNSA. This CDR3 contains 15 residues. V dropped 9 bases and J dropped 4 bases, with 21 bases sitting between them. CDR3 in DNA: TGTGCCAGTACAAAGGACCGGACAGCTATCTATGGCTACACCTTC. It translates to CASTKDRTAIYGYTF.

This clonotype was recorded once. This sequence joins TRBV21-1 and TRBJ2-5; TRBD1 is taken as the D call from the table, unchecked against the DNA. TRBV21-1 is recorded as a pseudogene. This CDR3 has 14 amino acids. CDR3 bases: TGTGCCAGCAGCCACCAGGGGTGGGGGGAGACCCAGTACTTC. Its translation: CASSHQGWGETQYF.

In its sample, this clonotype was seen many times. CDR3 coding DNA: TGTGCCAGCAGCCCCCCTTGGGCAGATACGCAGTATTTT. It codes for CASSPPWADTQYF. The V gene is TRBV7-6, the J gene TRBJ2-3; D is uncertain. Germline V CDR1 and CDR2: SGHVS, FNYEAQ. The CDR3 extends over 13 amino acids. V lost 5 bases and J lost 4, with 10 bases in between.

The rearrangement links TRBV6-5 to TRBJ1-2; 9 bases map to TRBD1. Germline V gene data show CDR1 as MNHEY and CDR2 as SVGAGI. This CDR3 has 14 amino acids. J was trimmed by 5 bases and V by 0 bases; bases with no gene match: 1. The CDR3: CASSYSTGGYGYTF. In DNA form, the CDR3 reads TGTGCCAGCAGTTACTCGACAGGGGGATATGGCTACACCTTC.

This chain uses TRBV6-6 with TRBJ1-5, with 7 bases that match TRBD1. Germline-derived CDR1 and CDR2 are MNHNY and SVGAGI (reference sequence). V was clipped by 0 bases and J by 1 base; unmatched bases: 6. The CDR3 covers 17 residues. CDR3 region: CASSYSGRGNSNQPQHF. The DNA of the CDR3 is TGTGCCAGCAGTTACTCGGGCAGGGGGAACAGCAATCAGCCCCAGCATTTT.

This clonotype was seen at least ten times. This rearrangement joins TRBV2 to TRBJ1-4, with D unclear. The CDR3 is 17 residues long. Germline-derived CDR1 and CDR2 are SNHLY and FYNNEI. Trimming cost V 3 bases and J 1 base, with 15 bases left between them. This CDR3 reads CASSDPLWFRTNEKLFF. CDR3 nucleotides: TGTGCCAGCAGTGATCCCCTGTGGTTCCGAACTAATGAAAAACTGTTTTTT.

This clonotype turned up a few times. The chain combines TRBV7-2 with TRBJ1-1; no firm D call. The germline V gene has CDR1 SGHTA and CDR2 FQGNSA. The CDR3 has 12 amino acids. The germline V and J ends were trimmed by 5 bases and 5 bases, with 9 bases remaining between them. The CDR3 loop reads CASSPRLTEAFF. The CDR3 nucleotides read TGTGCCAGCAGCCCTAGGTTGACTGAAGCTTTCTTT. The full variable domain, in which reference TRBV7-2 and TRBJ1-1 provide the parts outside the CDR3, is GAGVSQSPSNKVTEKGKDVELRCDPISGHTALYWYRQSLGQGLEFLIYFQGNSAPDKSGLPSDRFSAERTGGSVSTLTIQRTQQEDSAVYLCASSPRLTEAFFGQGTRLTVV.

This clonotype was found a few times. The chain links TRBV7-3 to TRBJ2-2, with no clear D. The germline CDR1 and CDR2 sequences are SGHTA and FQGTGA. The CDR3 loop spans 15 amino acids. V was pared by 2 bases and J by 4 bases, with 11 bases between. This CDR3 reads CASSLSSSGTGELFF. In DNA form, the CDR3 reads TGTGCCAGCAGCTTATCGTCTTCAGGCACCGGGGAGCTGTTTTTT.

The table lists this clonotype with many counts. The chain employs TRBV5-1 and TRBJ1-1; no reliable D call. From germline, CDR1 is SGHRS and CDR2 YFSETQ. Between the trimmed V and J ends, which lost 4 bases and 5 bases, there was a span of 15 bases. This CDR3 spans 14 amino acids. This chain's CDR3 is CASSQNPGITEAFF. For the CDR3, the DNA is TGCGCCAGCAGCCAGAATCCGGGGATTACTGAAGCTTTCTTT.

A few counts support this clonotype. The CDR3 spells CASSPNLNKNEQFF. The DNA of the CDR3 is TGTGCCAGCAGTCCAAATCTAAATAAAAATGAGCAGTTCTTC. This chain connects TRBV7-2 to TRBJ2-1; D gene uncertain. V was cut by 6 bases and J by 7 bases, with 16 bases left in between. In germline, CDR1 is SGHTA, CDR2 FQGNSA. CDR3 length equals 14 residues.

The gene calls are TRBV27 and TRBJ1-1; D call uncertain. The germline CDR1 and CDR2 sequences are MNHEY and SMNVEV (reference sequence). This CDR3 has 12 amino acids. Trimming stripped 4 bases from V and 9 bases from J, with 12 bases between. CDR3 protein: CASSSPTRKAFF. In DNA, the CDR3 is TGTGCCAGCAGTTCCCCGACTAGAAAAGCTTTCTTT.

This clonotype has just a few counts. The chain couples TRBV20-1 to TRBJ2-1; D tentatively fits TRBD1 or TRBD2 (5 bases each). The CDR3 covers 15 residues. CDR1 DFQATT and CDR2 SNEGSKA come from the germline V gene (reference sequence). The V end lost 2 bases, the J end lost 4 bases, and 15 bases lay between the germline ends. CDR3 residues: CSARHEGRAYNEQFF. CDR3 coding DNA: TGCAGTGCTAGACACGAGGGGAGAGCGTACAATGAGCAGTTCTTC.

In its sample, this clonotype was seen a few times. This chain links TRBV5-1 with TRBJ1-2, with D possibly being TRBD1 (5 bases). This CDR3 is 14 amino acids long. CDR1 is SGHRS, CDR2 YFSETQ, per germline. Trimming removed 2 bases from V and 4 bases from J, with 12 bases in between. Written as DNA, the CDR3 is TGCGCCAGCAGCTTACCGGGCGGGACCTATGGCTACACCTTC. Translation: CASSLPGGTYGYTF. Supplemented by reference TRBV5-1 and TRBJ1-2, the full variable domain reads KAGVTQTPRYLIKTRGQQVTLSCSPISGHRSVSWYQQTPGQGLQFLFEYFSETQRNKGNFPGRFSGRQFSNSRSEMNVSTLELGDSALYLCASSLPGGTYGYTFGSGTRLTVV.

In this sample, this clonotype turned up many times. The CDR3 sequence: CASSLVQVNIQYF. Written as DNA, the CDR3 is TGTGCCAGCAGCTTGGTCCAGGTCAACATTCAGTACTTC. This chain uses TRBV7-2 with TRBJ2-4; D not certain. V gave up 3 bases and J gave up 7 bases, with 10 bases separating them. This CDR3 contains 13 residues. Germline CDR1 SGHTA, CDR2 FQGNSA.

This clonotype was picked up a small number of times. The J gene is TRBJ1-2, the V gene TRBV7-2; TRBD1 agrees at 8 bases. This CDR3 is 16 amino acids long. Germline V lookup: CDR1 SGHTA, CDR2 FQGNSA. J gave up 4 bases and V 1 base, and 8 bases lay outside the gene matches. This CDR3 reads CASSLGAGGSSYGYTF. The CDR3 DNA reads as TGTGCCAGCAGCTTAGGGGCAGGGGGCTCCTCCTATGGCTACACCTTC.

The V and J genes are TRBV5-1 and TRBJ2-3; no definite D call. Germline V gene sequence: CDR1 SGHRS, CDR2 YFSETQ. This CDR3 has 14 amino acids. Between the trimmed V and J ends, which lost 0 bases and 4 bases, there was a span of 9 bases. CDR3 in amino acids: CASSLGRISDTQYF. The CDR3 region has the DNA TGCGCCAGCAGCTTGGGCAGGATTTCAGATACGCAGTATTTT.